Many counts were recorded for the clone carrying this T cell receptor beta chain. The target antigen is unknown. Both iRepertoire HTBI primers and Arm-PCR of CDR3 regions were used to build the TCR beta libraries. TCRdb reprocessed the multiplex PCR reads via MiXCR and lists one record per CDR3 protein. The sample holds 400,000 or so distinct CDR3 sequences, around 22% seen once. The data derive from a study of regulatory T cells in long-lasting Graves disease. Findings of the study overall: TRBV28 was favored in persistent disease, as were TRBJ1-2 and TRBJ2-5. Newly diagnosed Graves' patients exceeded persistent ones in TCR diversity.

Regarding time point: persistent/refractory GD, antithyroid drugs over 5 years with positive TRAb. RNA from PBMCs was the source of the TCR library. A volume of about 9 milliliters of peripheral blood was collected in EDTA tubes. V was pared by 0 bases and J by 10 bases, with 19 bases between. The CDR3 is 17 amino acids. In germline, CDR1 is SGHTA, CDR2 FQGNSA. Material: peripheral blood mononuclear cells (PBMCs), obtained when the disease was refractory, from a patient treated with antithyroid drugs. The chain is built from TRBV7-2 and TRBJ1-6, with D unresolved. This receptor was identified in a female donor with Graves disease. CDR3 region: CASSLASTKPMSSPLHF. The DNA for the CDR3 is TGTGCCAGCAGCTTAGCAAGCACTAAACCCATGTCCTCACCCCTCCACTTT.